This entry lists 15 T cell receptor beta chains sequenced from one sample in a study of blood T cell repertoires in COVID-19. Assay used: immunoSEQ multiplex PCR; TCRdb lists only in-frame clones, some missing. The sample includes some 250,000 clones, around 87% of them seen just once. Sequencing input: peripheral blood. The receptors were sampled from a woman between 65 and 79 years old with active or convalescent COVID-19.

The chain links TRBV19 to TRBJ1-2; possibly TRBD1 for D (6 bases). Germline CDR1 and CDR2: LNHDA and SQIVND (reference sequence). With 6 bases removed from V and 4 bases from J, the gap between germline ends came to 15 bases. The CDR3 runs 14 residues. CDR3 sequence (DNA): TGTGCCAGTAGGATCTTGGGGGCAGTCTATGGCTACACCTTC. This codes for CASRILGAVYGYTF.

This clone was recorded a few times. V is TRBV7-9 and J is TRBJ2-7, with D perhaps matching TRBD1 (5 bases). CDR1 SEHNR and CDR2 FQNEAQ come from the germline V gene (reference sequence). V lost 5 bases and J 5 bases, leaving 7 bases between the germline ends. The CDR3 is made up of 11 amino acids. CDR3 residues: CASSTQDEQYF. Written as DNA, the CDR3 is TGTGCCAGCAGCACACAGGACGAGCAGTACTTC.

The chain uses TRBV24-1 and TRBJ2-1, with D uncertain. In germline, CDR1 is KGHDR, CDR2 SFDVKD. The CDR3 sequence is 13 residues long. The germline V and J ends were trimmed by 3 bases and 1 base, with 3 bases remaining between them. CDR3 residues: CATSDPSYNEQFF. The CDR3 bases are TGTGCCACCAGTGATCCGTCCTACAATGAGCAGTTCTTC.

The chain combines TRBV5-5 with TRBJ1-5; D gene ambiguous. Trimming left V 1 base short and J 3 bases short, with 8 bases between. The CDR3 is 14 amino acids. Germline V lookup: CDR1 SGHKS, CDR2 YYEKEE (reference sequence). CDR3 nucleotides: TGTGCCAGCAGCTTGCTACAGCTCAATCAGCCCCAGCATTTT. Its translation is CASSLLQLNQPQHF.

The rearrangement links TRBV3-1 (or the pseudogene TRBV3-2) to TRBJ1-2; D uncertain. Germline V gene data show CDR1 as LGHDT and CDR2 as YNNKEL (reference sequence). CDR3 length: 13 amino acids. The ends were cut back, 4 bases at V and 8 bases at J, with 14 bases in the middle. The CDR3 sequence is CASSLTINRGYTF. The CDR3 nucleotides read TGTGCCAGCAGCCTCACGATTAATCGGGGCTACACCTTC.

The chain links TRBV7-8 to TRBJ2-5, with D unclear. The V end lost 5 bases, the J end lost 2 bases, and 12 bases lay between the germline ends. CDR1 is SGHVS, CDR2 FQNEAQ, per germline. The CDR3 totals 14 residues. Written as DNA, the CDR3 is TGTGCCAGCAGCCCGGTTTCGACTCAAGAGACCCAGTACTTC. This encodes CASSPVSTQETQYF.

This clone was recorded a few times. This chain links TRBV5-4 with TRBJ1-4, with D possibly matching TRBD1 (5 bases). CDR3 length: 15 residues. V gave up 10 bases and J gave up 7 bases, with 23 bases separating them. Germline CDR1 reads SGHNT; CDR2 reads YYREEE (reference sequence). CDR3 sequence (DNA): TGTGCCTACAGCAGCTCGTTCGGAGGGGCTGAAAAACTGTTTTTT. Encoded protein: CAYSSSFGGAEKLFF.

The V and J genes are TRBV2 and TRBJ2-3; 8 nucleotides match TRBD2. Germline-derived CDR1 and CDR2 are SNHLY and FYNNEI. The junction had 2 bases not matched to a gene; V was cut back by 6 bases and J by 3 bases. The CDR3 runs 13 residues. CDR3 DNA sequence: TGTGCCAGCAGCCCGGGGGGGACAGATACGCAGTATTTT. Protein: CASSPGGTDTQYF.

The chain recombines TRBV19 with TRBJ1-2, with 7 nucleotides matching TRBD1. Germline CDR1 and CDR2: LNHDA and SQIVND (reference sequence). Unmatched junction bases numbered 9, after V lost 5 bases and J lost 3 bases. This CDR3 has 15 amino acids. CDR3 residues: CASSRPRGQDYGYTF. The CDR3, as DNA: TGTGCCAGTAGTCGCCCTAGGGGGCAGGACTATGGCTACACCTTC.

CDR3 region: CASSQDVGREQYF. The CDR3 nucleotides are TGTGCCAGCAGCCAAGATGTCGGCAGGGAGCAGTACTTC. The genes are TRBV14 and TRBJ2-7; D uncertain. The CDR3 has 13 amino acids. Per germline, CDR1 SGHDN and CDR2 FVKESK. Trimming shortened V by 0 bases and J by 7 bases, and 10 bases separated the two germline ends.

The gene calls are TRBV5-4 and TRBJ1-1; D possibly corresponds to TRBD1 (5 bases). The CDR3 runs 12 residues. V shed 0 bases and J shed 11 bases, with 11 bases lying between them. From germline, CDR1 is SGHNT and CDR2 YYREEE (reference sequence). CDR3 nucleotide sequence: TGTGCCAGCAGCTTGGAGGACATTAACGCTTTCTTT. Its translation: CASSLEDINAFF. The full variable domain, in which reference TRBV5-4 and TRBJ1-1 provide the parts outside the CDR3, is ETGVTQSPTHLIKTRGQQVTLRCSSQSGHNTVSWYQQALGQGPQFIFQYYREEENGRGNFPPRFSGLQFPNYSSELNVNALELDDSALYLCASSLEDINAFFGQGTRLTVV.

V gene TRBV6-2 or TRBV6-3 combines with J gene TRBJ1-4, with a weak D call TRBD1 (5 bases). The CDR3 has 16 residues. The V and J ends lost 4 bases and 0 bases respectively, with 12 bases between them. Per germline, CDR1 MNHEY and CDR2 SVGEGT. DNA for the CDR3: TGTGCCAGCAGTTCCGGGGGAGTTGCAACTAATGAAAAACTGTTTTTT. Translated: CASSSGGVATNEKLFF.

This chain connects TRBV19 to TRBJ1-1; D is possibly TRBD1 (6 bases). The CDR3 is 11 residues long. The V end lost 10 bases, the J end lost 8 bases, and 14 bases lay between the germline ends. Germline assignment: CDR1 LNHDA and CDR2 SQIVND (reference sequence). CDR3 coding DNA: TGTGCCACCCACACAGGGACAGAAGCTTTCTTT. Its translation is CATHTGTEAFF. Variable domain in full (rest from reference TRBV19 and TRBJ1-1): DGGITQSPKYLFRKEGQNVTLSCEQNLNHDAMYWYRQDPGQGLRLIYYSQIVNDFQKGDIAEGYSVSREKKESFPLTVTSAQKNPTAFYLCATHTGTEAFFGQGTRLTVV.

This clone was detected a few times. Here the CDR3 DNA reads TGTGCCAGCAGTTTAGGAATCCGGGAAGAGCATTTT. It specifies CASSLGIREEHF. This rearrangement joins TRBV12-3 or TRBV12-4 to TRBJ1-5; D remains ambiguous. The CDR3 runs to 12 residues. Trimming stripped 1 base from V and 14 bases from J, with 12 bases between.

The V gene is TRBV28, the J gene TRBJ2-1; 10 bases line up with TRBD2. V was pared by 9 bases and J by 8 bases, with 7 bases of the junction left unmatched. Germline-derived CDR1 and CDR2 are MDHEN and SYDVKM. The CDR3 has 13 amino acids. For the CDR3, the DNA is TGTGCCAGTCTACTAGCGGGGTCTTATGAGCAGTTCTTC. It specifies CASLLAGSYEQFF.